The 29 T cell receptor beta chains reported below all come from one sample, sequenced in a study of T cells in Graves' hyperthyroidism and ophthalmopathy. Authors of the study amplified TCR beta CDR3 regions from RNA transcripts. During a first-round RT-PCR of the TCR CDR3, the HTBI primer set was used. TCRdb recomputed calls from the multiplex PCR reads with MiXCR, one row per CDR3 protein. The table lists roughly 700,000 distinct CDR3 sequences, around 15% of them singletons. Sequenced: blood. The receptor set was obtained from a woman between 18 and 29 years old with Graves' hyperthyroidism.

Notes on this clonotype: This may be a read error, as it is one base from a much larger clone. V is TRBV2 and J is TRBJ1-5; D ambiguous. CDR3 length: 15 amino acids. CDR1 is SNHLY, CDR2 FYNNEI, per germline. V was shortened by 8 bases and J by 6 bases, with 20 bases between the two germline ends. CDR3 region: CASRIGWWHSQPQHF. The CDR3 DNA reads as TGTGCCAGCCGAATAGGGTGGTGGCATAGTCAGCCCCAGCATTTT.

V usage is TRBV6-1 and J usage is TRBJ2-3; weak D call: TRBD2 (5 bases). Germline loops: CDR1 MNHNS, CDR2 SASEGT. V was pared by 5 bases and J by 2 bases, with 11 bases between. The CDR3 is 14 residues long. The CDR3 DNA follows: TGTGCCAGCAGTTCAAGACTACTCACAGATACGCAGTATTTT. Translation: CASSSRLLTDTQYF.

V usage is TRBV20-1 and J usage is TRBJ1-1; D may be TRBD1 (6 bases). The CDR3 has 13 residues. With 3 bases removed from V and 3 bases from J, the gap between germline ends came to 11 bases. Germline V gene sequence: CDR1 DFQATT, CDR2 SNEGSKA (reference sequence). In nucleotides, the CDR3 is TGCAGTGCTAGGGGGACACTGGACACTGAAGCTTTCTTT. Protein product: CSARGTLDTEAFF.

There are many counts of this clonotype. The J gene is TRBJ2-7, the V gene TRBV11-3; TRBD2 might be the D (5 bases). Between the trimmed V and J ends, which lost 5 bases and 5 bases, there was a span of 7 bases. This CDR3 comprises 11 residues. Germline lookup yields CDR1 SGHNT and CDR2 YENEEA. Here the CDR3 reads CASSHGDEQYF. Written as DNA, the CDR3 is TGTGCCAGCAGCCACGGGGACGAGCAGTACTTC.

In its sample, this clonotype was seen a few times. V and J are TRBV15 and TRBJ2-5; TRBD1 agrees at 10 bases. Germline V gene data show CDR1 as LNHNV and CDR2 as YYDKDF (reference sequence). The CDR3 spans 14 residues. V was clipped by 3 bases and J by 4 bases; unmatched bases: 2. In nucleotides, the CDR3 is TGTGCCACCAGCAGCCGGGACAGGGGAGAGACCCAGTACTTC. This encodes CATSSRDRGETQYF. The whole variable domain, remainder taken from reference TRBV15 and TRBJ2-5, is DAMVIQNPRYQVTQFGKPVTLSCSQTLNHNVMYWYQQKSSQAPKLLFHYYDKDFNNEADTPDNFQSRRPNTSFCFLDIRSPGLGDTAMYLCATSSRDRGETQYFGPGTRLLVL.

This clonotype occurred a few times. This sequence joins TRBV19 and TRBJ2-2, with D hard to call. This CDR3 contains 13 residues. Germline loops: CDR1 LNHDA, CDR2 SQIVND (reference sequence). V lost 7 bases, J lost 3 bases, and 9 bases lay in between. CDR3 in DNA: TGTGCCAGTACCCACAGCTACACCGGGGAGCTGTTTTTT. Protein product: CASTHSYTGELFF.

This clonotype was picked up many times. V usage is TRBV2 and J usage is TRBJ2-7; D gene uncertain. The CDR3 extends over 10 amino acids. Deletions cut 1 base from V and 6 bases from J, with 1 base between. CDR1 SNHLY and CDR2 FYNNEI come from the germline V gene. The CDR3 region is CASSEGEQYF. CDR3 sequence (DNA): TGTGCCAGCAGTGAAGGCGAGCAGTACTTC.

This clonotype was detected ten times or more. This chain uses TRBV18 with TRBJ2-7; D is perhaps TRBD2 (5 bases). The germline V gene has CDR1 KGHSH and CDR2 LQKENI. The V end was cut by 1 base, the J end by 1 base, with 11 bases between. The CDR3 extends over 15 amino acids. This CDR3 reads CASSPLRRRSYEQYF. The CDR3, as DNA: TGTGCCAGCTCACCACTTAGGAGGAGGTCCTACGAGCAGTACTTC.

This clonotype was recorded at least ten times. This chain joins TRBV11-2 and TRBJ2-1; 7 bases match TRBD2. CDR1 and CDR2 (germline): SGHAT, FQNNGV. The V gene end was trimmed by 5 bases and the J gene end by 3 bases; junction bases not matched to a gene: 10. The CDR3 is 16 amino acids. In nucleotides, the CDR3 is TGTGCCAGCAGCGCCCGCGGGAGTTCAAGCTACAATGAGCAGTTCTTC. Protein: CASSARGSSSYNEQFF.

This clonotype was counted between two and nine times. The chain employs TRBV29-1 and TRBJ2-6, with TRBD2 as a possible D gene (6 bases). CDR1 and CDR2 (germline): SQVTM, ANQGSEA. Trimming shortened V by 4 bases and J by 0 bases, and 13 bases separated the two germline ends. This CDR3 has 16 residues. As DNA, the CDR3 is TGCAGCGTTGCAGAGGCGGGGAACTCTGGGGCCAACGTCCTGACTTTC. Amino acids: CSVAEAGNSGANVLTF.

The chain is built from TRBV12-3 or TRBV12-4 and TRBJ2-3; D not resolved. This CDR3 has 14 amino acids. Deletions cut 5 bases from V and 1 base from J, with 10 bases between. This chain's CDR3 is CASSPRHGTDTQYF. The CDR3 nucleotides are TGTGCCAGCAGTCCCCGACATGGCACAGATACGCAGTATTTT.

This clonotype was seen repeatedly, ten times or more. Here the CDR3 reads CASSPGTGTVGELFF. The CDR3 coding sequence is TGTGCCAGCAGTCCCGGGACAGGCACCGTCGGGGAGCTGTTTTTT. The rearrangement joins TRBV12-3 or TRBV12-4 to TRBJ2-2; 8 nucleotides line up with TRBD1. The CDR3 is 15 residues long. After removal of 5 bases from V and 7 bases from J, the junction contained 9 bases not matched to a gene.

This clonotype was seen ten or more times. The chain joins TRBV20-1 to TRBJ1-1; D unclear. Germline CDR1 DFQATT, CDR2 SNEGSKA (reference sequence). This CDR3 has 14 amino acids. Trimming shortened V by 0 bases and J by 2 bases, and 10 bases separated the two germline ends. CDR3 loop: CSARDSWSNTEAFF. The DNA for the CDR3 is TGCAGTGCTAGAGATTCTTGGAGCAACACTGAAGCTTTCTTT.

This clonotype was detected ten times or more. The V call is TRBV16, the J call TRBJ2-1; 7 bases match TRBD1. The germline gives CDR1 KGHSY, CDR2 FQNENV. Germline trimming cut 8 bases from V and 9 bases from J; bases unmatched to any gene: 10. CDR3 length: 13 residues. The CDR3 DNA reads as TGTGCCAGCGAAAGACAGGGTGGTGGTGAGCAGTTCTTC. Its protein product is CASERQGGGEQFF.

This clonotype was observed many times. The chain recombines TRBV7-9 with TRBJ2-1, with D possibly TRBD2 on 6 matching bases. The germline CDR1 and CDR2 sequences are SEHNR and FQNEAQ (reference sequence). This CDR3 region has 15 residues. V lost 5 bases and J 8 bases, leaving 19 bases between the germline ends. This CDR3 reads CASSPPIGEVHEQFF. CDR3 nucleotides: TGTGCCAGCAGCCCCCCGATAGGGGAGGTCCATGAGCAGTTCTTC.

The table lists this clonotype with a few counts. This sequence may be a read error, since a much larger clone differs from it by one base. The chain employs TRBV12-3 or TRBV12-4 and TRBJ1-5; no firm D call. The CDR3 is 15 residues long. The CDR3: CAGSTPGVRNQPQHF. The CDR3 DNA follows: TGTGCCGGCAGTACACCCGGCGTCCGCAATCAGCCCCAGCATTTT.

This clonotype was seen a few times. This chain uses TRBV19 with TRBJ1-4, with a tentative D call TRBD1 (6 bases). V lost 5 bases and J lost 1, with 11 bases in between. The CDR3 is made up of 15 amino acids. The germline CDR1 and CDR2 sequences are LNHDA and SQIVND (reference sequence). This chain's CDR3 is CASSQGLVTNEKLFF. The CDR3 nucleotides read TGTGCCAGTAGTCAGGGGCTTGTAACTAATGAAAAACTGTTTTTT.

V gene TRBV4-3 combines with J gene TRBJ2-5; 9 nucleotides line up with TRBD2. Germline V gene lookup returns CDR1 LGHNA and CDR2 YSLEER. The CDR3 contains 16 residues. The V segment lost 4 bases and the J segment 4 bases; nucleotides outside the gene matches: 10. The CDR3 protein is CASSLRTSVSPETQYF. CDR3 nucleotide sequence: TGCGCCAGCAGCCTCCGGACTAGCGTGAGCCCAGAGACCCAGTACTTC.

At least ten counts were recorded for this clonotype. J is TRBJ2-7 and V is TRBV18, with D hard to call. CDR3 size: 14 residues. In germline, CDR1 is KGHSH, CDR2 LQKENI. V was clipped by 3 bases and J by 2 bases, with 11 bases between them. CDR3 in DNA: TGTGCCAGCTCACCCACGGAGAAGACCTACGAGCAGTACTTC. Protein product: CASSPTEKTYEQYF.

This clonotype was counted at least ten times. This chain uses TRBV6-2 or TRBV6-3 with TRBJ2-7; possible D gene TRBD1, 6 bases. There are 17 residues in the CDR3. Trimming pared 5 bases from V and 6 bases from J, leaving 26 bases between. The germline gives CDR1 MNHEY, CDR2 SVGEGT. CDR3 protein: CASSLHHGTRSSGEQYF. CDR3 DNA: TGTGCCAGCAGTCTCCACCACGGGACACGCTCCTCCGGCGAGCAGTACTTC.

V and J are TRBV30 and TRBJ1-2; 9 positions match TRBD1. The germline gives CDR1 GTSNPN, CDR2 SVGIG (reference sequence). This CDR3 spans 16 amino acids. J gave up 7 bases and V 2 bases, and 14 bases lay outside the gene matches. The CDR3 here is CAWSKRPGQGSFGYTF. CDR3 bases: TGTGCCTGGAGTAAACGACCCGGACAGGGGAGTTTTGGCTACACCTTC.

This clonotype occurred many times. The CDR3 DNA follows: TGTGCCAGCAGCGATCTCAGGGTGCTGGGGGCTGAAGCTTTCTTT. Its protein product is CASSDLRVLGAEAFF. The V call is TRBV6-1, the J call TRBJ1-1; TRBD1 is a possible D gene (5 bases). This CDR3 is 15 amino acids long. V was cut by 6 bases and J by 6 bases, with 20 bases left in between. The V gene's germline CDR1 is MNHNS and CDR2 SASEGT.

This clonotype came up many times. J is TRBJ2-5 and V is TRBV6-2 or TRBV6-3; D might be TRBD1 or TRBD2, each matching 5 bases. Trimming cost V 5 bases and J 5 bases, with 18 bases left between them. Per the germline V gene, CDR1 is MNHEY and CDR2 is SVGEGT. This CDR3 comprises 15 residues. CDR3 DNA sequence: TGTGCCAGCAGTGGGTACGGGGCCTGGGGGGAGACCCAGTACTTC. As protein: CASSGYGAWGETQYF.

This clonotype was detected ten times or more. V is TRBV7-9 and J is TRBJ2-1, with a tentative D call TRBD2 (6 bases). The germline V gene has CDR1 SEHNR and CDR2 FQNEAQ (reference sequence). The CDR3 covers 16 residues. V dropped 5 bases and J dropped 3 bases, with 17 bases sitting between them. This chain's CDR3 is CASSPAWRDVYNEQFF. CDR3 in DNA: TGTGCCAGCAGCCCCGCTTGGAGGGACGTCTACAATGAGCAGTTCTTC.

This clonotype has more than one count but fewer than ten. V usage is TRBV4-1 and J usage is TRBJ2-7; D remains ambiguous. V was clipped by 3 bases and J by 6 bases, with 9 bases between them. Germline V gives CDR1 MGHRA, CDR2 YSYEKL. This CDR3 contains 12 residues. CDR3: CASSHVNLEQYF. The CDR3 bases are TGCGCCAGCAGCCATGTTAACCTCGAGCAGTACTTC.

This clonotype was counted many times. The V and J genes are TRBV20-1 and TRBJ2-3, with TRBD2 identical over 9 bases. V trimming: 4 bases; J trimming: 8 bases; junction bases outside the gene matches: 7. The CDR3 sequence is 13 residues long. Germline loops: CDR1 DFQATT, CDR2 SNEGSKA (reference sequence). The CDR3 DNA follows: TGCAGTGCTAAATTTGCGGGAGGGAGTACGCAGTATTTT. Protein product: CSAKFAGGSTQYF.

This clonotype was seen repeatedly, ten times or more. V is TRBV20-1 and J is TRBJ2-7; TRBD2 matches at 8 bases. This CDR3 has 14 amino acids. Trimming took 1 base from V and 4 from J; bases not matched to a gene: 6. Germline loops: CDR1 DFQATT, CDR2 SNEGSKA (reference sequence). The CDR3 spells CSARAQRELYEQYF. The CDR3 DNA follows: TGCAGTGCTAGAGCCCAGCGGGAGTTGTACGAGCAGTACTTC.

The V and J genes are TRBV6-5 and TRBJ1-5; D ambiguous. CDR3 length: 15 amino acids. The V and J ends lost 4 bases and 0 bases respectively, with 10 bases between them. Germline values: CDR1 MNHEY, CDR2 SVGAGI. In nucleotides, the CDR3 is TGTGCCAGCAGTTCCCTGACATCTAGCAATCAGCCCCAGCATTTT. Its protein is CASSSLTSSNQPQHF.

This clonotype was seen more than once but under ten times. The rearrangement joins TRBV9 to TRBJ1-2, with D perhaps TRBD1 (5 bases). Germline V CDR1 and CDR2: SGDLS, YYNGEE. The CDR3 is made up of 15 amino acids. V was shortened by 0 bases and J by 4 bases, with 13 bases between the two germline ends. As DNA, the CDR3 is TGTGCCAGCAGCGTAGGGGGGGTCCCTTTCTATGGCTACACCTTC. Protein product: CASSVGGVPFYGYTF.